These T cell receptor beta chains were read from a single sample in a study of control samples from healthy donors and cancer patients. Only in-frame clones appear in the TCRdb table, and some are missing; sequencing was by immunoSEQ multiplex PCR. The top ten hold about 2.5% of the sample, which has roughly 120,000 clones, nearly 95% seen once. The specimen sequenced was blood. Source of these receptors: a man aged 25 to 45 in good health. CDR3s include the opening cysteine and the closing phenylalanine or tryptophan. D genes are given only for firm matches. Clone size is shown for a subset of rows, as once, few, many or a class of expanded clone.

CDR3 DNA,CDR3 protein,D gene,J gene,clone size,V gene
TGCGCCAGCAGCCCCGGGACAGACTCCTATAGCAATCAGCCCCAGCATTTT,CASSPGTDSYSNQPQHF,TRBD1,TRBJ1-5,.,TRBV5-1
TGCGCCAGCAGCTTGGCGGGGGGCCAGAGAGAGACCCAGTACTTC,CASSLAGGQRETQYF,.,TRBJ2-5,.,TRBV5-1
TGTGCCAGCAGTACACCGACGGGACGGGAGACCCAGTACTTC,CASSTPTGRETQYF,.,TRBJ2-5,.,TRBV6-2/TRBV6-3
TGTGCCAGCAGTTCGCCCCGGACAGGGAGGGACGACGAGCAGTACTTC,CASSSPRTGRDDEQYF,.,TRBJ2-7,.,TRBV28
TGTGCCAGCAGTGAAGTGAGAGGGAAAGGCTACACCTTC,CASSEVRGKGYTF,.,TRBJ1-2,.,TRBV6-1
TGTGCCAGCAATACAGGGGACCGAACCAATACGCAGTATTTT,CASNTGDRTNTQYF,TRBD1,TRBJ2-3,.,TRBV2
TGTGCCAGCAGTTTCGCTCTTACGACAGATACGCAGTATTTT,CASSFALTTDTQYF,.,TRBJ2-3,once,TRBV27
TGTGCCAGCAGTCCCGCCAGGGGTGCTGAAGCTTTCTTT,CASSPARGAEAFF,.,TRBJ1-1,.,TRBV12-3/TRBV12-4
TGTGCCAGCTCACTGGCCAGCAATCAGCCCCAGCATTTT,CASSLASNQPQHF,.,TRBJ1-5,.,TRBV18
TGTGCCAGCAGCTTTTCTACGGCCACCTACGAGCAGTACTTC,CASSFSTATYEQYF,.,TRBJ2-7,.,TRBV7-9
TGTGCCAGCATGGAGGCCTATGGCTACACCTTC,CASMEAYGYTF,.,TRBJ1-2,.,TRBV28
TGTGCCAGCAGTGAAAGCGGGGGGGCTTACGAGCAGTACTTC,CASSESGGAYEQYF,TRBD2,TRBJ2-7,once,TRBV6-4
TGTGCCAGCAGCTTAGAGGGGGCATATTTCAATGAGCAGTTCTTC,CASSLEGAYFNEQFF,.,TRBJ2-1,.,TRBV11-2
TGTGCAAGTCGCTCCTCGCCCCGTGCGAGCAGCGCCTACGAGCAGTACTTC,CASRSSPRASSAYEQYF,.,TRBJ2-7,.,TRBV12-2
TGTGCCAGCAGCTTAGAGATAGCGGGGTATACGCAGTATTTT,CASSLEIAGYTQYF,TRBD2,TRBJ2-3,.,TRBV11-2
TGTGCCAGCTCGCGAGCTCCTCAGGGGGCCGGTGAAGCTTTCTTT,CASSRAPQGAGEAFF,TRBD1,TRBJ1-1,.,TRBV6-5
TGTGCCACCAGCGTACTAGCGGGGGGAGACACCGGGGAGCTGTTTTTT,CATSVLAGGDTGELFF,TRBD2,TRBJ2-2,.,TRBV24-1
TGTGCCAGCAGTTTAGGGGAGTTGCGGGGTTTT,CASSLGELRGF,.,TRBJ1-3,once,TRBV12-3/TRBV12-4
TGTGCCAGCAGTTTATACCGGGACACATATCAGCCCCAGCATTTT,CASSLYRDTYQPQHF,.,TRBJ1-5,.,TRBV27
TGCGCCAGCAGCTTGGTAGTTCTTGCGGGGGGAAATGAGCAGTTCTTC,CASSLVVLAGGNEQFF,TRBD2,TRBJ2-1,.,TRBV5-1
TGCGCCAGCAGCCAAGGGGATGACCTCCCGGATGGCTACACCTTC,CASSQGDDLPDGYTF,.,TRBJ1-2,.,TRBV4-1
TGTGCCAGCAGCTTAGGGGGAGGGGGCACCGACGAGCAGTACTTC,CASSLGGGGTDEQYF,.,TRBJ2-7,.,TRBV7-9
TGCGCCAGCAGCCAAGTTGAACAGACCACCGGGGAGCTGTTTTTT,CASSQVEQTTGELFF,.,TRBJ2-2,once,TRBV4-1
TGTGCCAGCAGTTACAGGGCGACCGATACGCAGTATTTT,CASSYRATDTQYF,.,TRBJ2-3,.,TRBV6-2/TRBV6-3
TGCGCCAGCAGCTTGGCCGCGGGGACAGGGGTTTACGAGCAGTACTTC,CASSLAAGTGVYEQYF,TRBD1,TRBJ2-7,.,TRBV5-1
TGCGCCAGCAGCTTGGAGCCGATAAGCCTAGCGGGGGGAACTAGCACAGATACGCAGTATTTT,CASSLEPISLAGGTSTDTQYF,TRBD2,TRBJ2-3,.,TRBV5-1
TGTGCCAGCAGTAGCTCAGGGACCAAAGAGACCCAGTACTTC,CASSSSGTKETQYF,.,TRBJ2-5,.,TRBV6-5
TGTGCCAGCAGTGACCCTTCCAGGAACACTGAAGCTTTCTTT,CASSDPSRNTEAFF,.,TRBJ1-1,.,TRBV25-1
TGTGCCAGCAGCTTATCTTCTTTGGGGTTGAATGAGCAGTTCTTC,CASSLSSLGLNEQFF,.,TRBJ2-1,.,TRBV7-6
TGCGCCAGCAGTGGGAGGGATCGCTACAATGAGCAGTTCTTC,CASSGRDRYNEQFF,.,TRBJ2-1,few,TRBV10-2
TGCAGTGCTCGTCGGATTGAAAAACTGTTTTTT,CSARRIEKLFF,.,TRBJ1-4,.,TRBV20-1
TGTGCCAGCAGCCAAGATCTTTCGGGGGGGCTCTACAATGAGCAGTTCTTC,CASSQDLSGGLYNEQFF,TRBD2,TRBJ2-1,.,TRBV4-2